This T cell receptor beta chain was identified during a study of patients and donors after allogeneic stem cell transplantation. The germline gives CDR1 SGHTA, CDR2 FQGTGA. V shed 2 bases and J 4 bases; nucleotides not matched to a gene: 3. The CDR3 runs 16 residues. One entry per CDR3 protein results from TCRdb running MiXCR on the RT-PCR reads. The table shows more than 850,000 distinct CDR3 sequences, with roughly 18% occurring only once. The receptor comes from a human donor who was either an allogeneic HSCT recipient or a stem cell or donor lymphocyte infusion donor (not recorded which). It is not recorded whose cells these are; they may come from a transplant donor. The sample was blood, either unsorted or a sorted T cell fraction (not recorded which). The V and J genes are TRBV7-3 and TRBJ2-2; the match to TRBD2 covers 11 bases. The CDR3 DNA is TGTGCCAGCAGCTTAGCACTAGCGGGAGTCACCGGGGAGCTGTTTTTT. This gives the protein CASSLALAGVTGELFF.